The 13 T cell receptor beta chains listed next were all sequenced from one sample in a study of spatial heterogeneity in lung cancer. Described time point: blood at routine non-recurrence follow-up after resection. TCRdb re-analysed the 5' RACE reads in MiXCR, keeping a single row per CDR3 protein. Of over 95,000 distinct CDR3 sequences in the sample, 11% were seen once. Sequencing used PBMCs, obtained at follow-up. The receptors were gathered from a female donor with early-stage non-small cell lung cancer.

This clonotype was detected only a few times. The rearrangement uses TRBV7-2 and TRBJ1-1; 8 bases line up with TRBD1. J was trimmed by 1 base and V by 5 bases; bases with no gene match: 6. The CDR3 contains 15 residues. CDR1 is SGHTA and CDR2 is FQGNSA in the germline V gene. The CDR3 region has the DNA TGTGCCAGCAGCAATCAGGGGGCGGCGAACACTGAAGCTTTCTTT. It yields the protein CASSNQGAANTEAFF.

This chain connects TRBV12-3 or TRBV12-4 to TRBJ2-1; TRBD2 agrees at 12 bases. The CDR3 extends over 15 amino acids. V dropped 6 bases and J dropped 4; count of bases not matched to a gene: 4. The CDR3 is CASRRTSGIYNEQFF. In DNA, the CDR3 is TGTGCCAGCAGAAGGACTAGCGGGATTTACAATGAGCAGTTCTTC.

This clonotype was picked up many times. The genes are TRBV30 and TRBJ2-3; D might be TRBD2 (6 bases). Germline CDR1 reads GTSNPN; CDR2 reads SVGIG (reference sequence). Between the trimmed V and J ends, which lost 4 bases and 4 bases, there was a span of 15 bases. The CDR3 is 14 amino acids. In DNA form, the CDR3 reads TGTGCCTGGACAAGCCCGGGACTCCCAGATACGCAGTATTTT. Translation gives CAWTSPGLPDTQYF.

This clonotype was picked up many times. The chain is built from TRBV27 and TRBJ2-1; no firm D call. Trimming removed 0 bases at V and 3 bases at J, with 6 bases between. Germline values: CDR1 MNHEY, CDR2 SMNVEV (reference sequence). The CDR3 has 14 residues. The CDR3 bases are TGTGCCAGCAGTTTATCGATTGGCTACAATGAGCAGTTCTTC. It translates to CASSLSIGYNEQFF.

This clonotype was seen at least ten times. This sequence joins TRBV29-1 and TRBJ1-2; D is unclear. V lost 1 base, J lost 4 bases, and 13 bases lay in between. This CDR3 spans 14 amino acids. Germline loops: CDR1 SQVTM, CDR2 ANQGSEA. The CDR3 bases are TGCAGCGTTGAAGTCGTGGGGAGTGGCTATGGCTACACCTTC. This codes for CSVEVVGSGYGYTF. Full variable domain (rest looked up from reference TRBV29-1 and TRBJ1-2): SAVISQKPSRDICQRGTSLTIQCQVDSQVTMMFWYRQQPGQSLTLIATANQGSEATYESGFVIDKFPISRPNLTFSTLTVSNMSPEDSSIYLCSVEVVGSGYGYTFGSGTRLTVV.

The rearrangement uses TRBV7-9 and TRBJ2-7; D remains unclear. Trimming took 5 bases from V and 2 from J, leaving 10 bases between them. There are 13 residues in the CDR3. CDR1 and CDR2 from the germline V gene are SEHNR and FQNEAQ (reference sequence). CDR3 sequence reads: CASSLPGAYEQYF. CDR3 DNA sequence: TGTGCCAGCAGCCTACCTGGAGCCTACGAGCAGTACTTC.

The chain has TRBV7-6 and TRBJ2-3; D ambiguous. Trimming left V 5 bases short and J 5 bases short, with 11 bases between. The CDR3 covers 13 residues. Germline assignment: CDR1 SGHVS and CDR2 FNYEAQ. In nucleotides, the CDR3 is TGTGCCAGCAGCGCGGCCCCCCAAGATACGCAGTATTTT. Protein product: CASSAAPQDTQYF.

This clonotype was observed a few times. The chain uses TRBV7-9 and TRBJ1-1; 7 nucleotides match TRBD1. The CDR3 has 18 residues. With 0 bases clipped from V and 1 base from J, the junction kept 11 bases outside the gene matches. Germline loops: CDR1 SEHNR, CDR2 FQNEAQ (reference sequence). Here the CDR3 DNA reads TGTGCCAGCAGCTTAGCGAGGAGAATGGGACAGTGGAACACTGAAGCTTTCTTT. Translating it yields CASSLARRMGQWNTEAFF.

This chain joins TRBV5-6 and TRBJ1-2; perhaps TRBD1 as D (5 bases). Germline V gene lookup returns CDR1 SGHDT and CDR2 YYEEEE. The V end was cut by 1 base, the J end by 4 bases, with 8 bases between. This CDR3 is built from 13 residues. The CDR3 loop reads CASSLMGGYGYTF. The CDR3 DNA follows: TGTGCCAGCAGCTTGATGGGGGGCTATGGCTACACCTTC.

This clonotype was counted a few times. CDR3 residues: CASSQEGGRGTREQFF. CDR3 in DNA: TGTGCCAGCAGCCAAGAAGGGGGAAGAGGGACGCGAGAGCAGTTCTTC. The chain carries TRBV3-1 and TRBJ2-1, with a weak D call TRBD1 (6 bases). The germline gives CDR1 LGHDT, CDR2 YNNKEL (reference sequence). This CDR3 contains 16 residues. V shed 0 bases and J shed 10 bases, with 19 bases lying between them.

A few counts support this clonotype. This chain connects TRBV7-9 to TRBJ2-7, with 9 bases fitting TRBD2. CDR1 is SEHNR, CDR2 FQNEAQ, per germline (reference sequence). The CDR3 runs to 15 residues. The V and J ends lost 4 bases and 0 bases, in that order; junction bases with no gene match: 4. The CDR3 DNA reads TGTGCCAGCAGCTGGAGCGGGAGGTACTCCTACGAGCAGTACTTC. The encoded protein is CASSWSGRYSYEQYF.

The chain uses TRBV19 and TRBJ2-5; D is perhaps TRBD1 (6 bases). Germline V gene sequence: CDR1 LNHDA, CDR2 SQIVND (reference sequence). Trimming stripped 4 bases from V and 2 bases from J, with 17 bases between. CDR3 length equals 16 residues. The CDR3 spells CASSKEGVILQETQYF. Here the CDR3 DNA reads TGTGCCAGTAGTAAAGAGGGGGTGATTCTACAAGAGACCCAGTACTTC.

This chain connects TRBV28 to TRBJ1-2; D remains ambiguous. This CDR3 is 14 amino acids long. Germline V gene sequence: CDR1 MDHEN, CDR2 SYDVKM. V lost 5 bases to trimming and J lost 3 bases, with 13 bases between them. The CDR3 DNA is TGTGCCAGCAGTGGTGCCTCGACGGACTATGGCTACACCTTC. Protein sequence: CASSGASTDYGYTF.